Below are 15 T cell receptor beta chains sequenced from a single sample in a study of blood T cell repertoires in COVID-19. Only in-frame clones appear in the TCRdb table, and some are missing; sequencing was by immunoSEQ multiplex PCR. The data show under 400,000 clones, 88% seen once. The specimen sequenced was peripheral blood. The receptors here all came from a woman aged 25 to 39 with COVID-19, enrolled during active disease.

The chain uses TRBV2 and TRBJ2-5; 7 nucleotides line up with TRBD1. The CDR3 spans 15 residues. J lost 2 bases, V lost 5 bases, and 8 bases had no gene match. Per the germline V gene, CDR1 is SNHLY and CDR2 is FYNNEI. The CDR3 is CASSPPGQIQETQYF. The DNA of the CDR3 is TGTGCCAGCAGTCCCCCGGGACAGATACAAGAGACCCAGTACTTC.

The chain recombines TRBV5-1 with TRBJ2-7; D ambiguous. The CDR3 loop spans 11 amino acids. The V end lost 0 bases, the J end lost 4 bases, and 2 bases lay between the germline ends. The germline CDR1 and CDR2 sequences are SGHRS and YFSETQ. The CDR3 loop is CASSLAYEQYF. For the CDR3, the DNA is TGCGCCAGCAGCTTGGCGTACGAGCAGTACTTC.

The chain combines TRBV6-5 with TRBJ2-1; D may be TRBD1 (5 bases). Deletions cut 7 bases from V and 3 bases from J, with 10 bases between. Germline assignment: CDR1 MNHEY and CDR2 SVGAGI. This CDR3 contains 13 residues. The CDR3 reads CASKTGDYNEQFF. The CDR3 DNA sequence: TGTGCCAGCAAAACAGGAGACTACAATGAGCAGTTCTTC.

The chain links TRBV19 to TRBJ2-2; 9 bases line up with TRBD2. Germline lookup yields CDR1 LNHDA and CDR2 SQIVND (reference sequence). This CDR3 is built from 15 residues. J gave up 5 bases and V 5 bases, and 6 bases lay outside the gene matches. The CDR3 sequence is CASSRSGGRTGELFF. CDR3 DNA: TGTGCCAGTAGTCGAAGCGGGGGGAGAACCGGGGAGCTGTTTTTT.

Comments on this clone: One end of the junction does not line up with germline, which may come from a read error. V usage is TRBV28 and J usage is TRBJ1-1, with 7 bases identical to TRBD1. The V gene's germline CDR1 is MDHEN and CDR2 SYDVKM. The length of the CDR3 is 11 residues. The CDR3 coding sequence is TGTGCCAGCAGTCCCGCGGACAGGCTGGACTGG. As protein: CASSPADRLDW.

This clone came up a few times. The chain is built from TRBV12-1 and TRBJ1-5; the listed D gene, TRBD1, was not tested against the DNA. TRBV12-1 is noted as a pseudogene. The CDR3 sequence is 20 residues long. CDR3 sequence: CASSFGHQDTTNYSNQPQHF. CDR3 DNA sequence: TGTGCCAGCAGCTTCGGTCACCAGGACACCACAAATTATAGCAATCAGCCCCAGCATTTT.

This clone showed up just a few times. V usage is TRBV3-1 (or the pseudogene TRBV3-2) and J usage is TRBJ1-1, with 7 bases identical to TRBD1. Germline values: CDR1 LGHDT, CDR2 YNNKEL (reference sequence). This CDR3 region has 13 residues. V lost 4 bases to trimming and J lost 5 bases; unmatched junction nucleotides: 4. The CDR3 region is CASSPGGWTEAFF. The CDR3 nucleotides are TGTGCCAGCAGCCCAGGGGGTTGGACTGAAGCTTTCTTT.

The J gene is TRBJ1-1, the V gene TRBV19; TRBD1 agrees at 10 bases. The germline gives CDR1 LNHDA, CDR2 SQIVND (reference sequence). V shed 7 bases and J 5 bases; nucleotides not matched to a gene: 7. This CDR3 spans 14 amino acids. The CDR3 coding sequence is TGTGCCAGTAATGACAGGGGGCGGAGGACTGAAGCTTTCTTT. This gives the protein CASNDRGRRTEAFF.

The chain joins TRBV12-3 or TRBV12-4 to TRBJ2-1; D is possibly TRBD1 (6 bases). The CDR3 spans 11 residues. V lost 3 bases, J lost 13 bases, and 10 bases lay in between. CDR3: CASSLGHKQFF. CDR3 bases: TGTGCCAGCAGTTTGGGACATAAACAGTTCTTC.

This clone was counted once. The genes are TRBV30 and TRBJ1-1; D is unresolved. The CDR3 covers 13 residues. Trimming removed 3 bases from V and 1 base from J, with 9 bases in between. Germline CDR1 GTSNPN, CDR2 SVGIG (reference sequence). As DNA, the CDR3 is TGTGCCTGGAGCAGGTCTCGGAACACTGAAGCTTTCTTT. This sequence encodes CAWSRSRNTEAFF.

This rearrangement joins TRBV3-1 (or the pseudogene TRBV3-2) to TRBJ2-1; maybe TRBD2 (5 bases). The germline CDR1 and CDR2 sequences are LGHDT and YNNKEL (reference sequence). V was trimmed by 4 bases and J by 2 bases, leaving 27 bases between them. CDR3 length: 20 residues. For the CDR3, the DNA is TGTGCCAGCAGCCCAAACAAACCCAGACGGGGTAGAAACGCCTACAATGAGCAGTTCTTC. Encoded protein: CASSPNKPRRGRNAYNEQFF.

The V gene is TRBV7-9, the J gene TRBJ2-2; D is ambiguous. The CDR3 has 17 residues. V was shortened by 5 bases and J by 2 bases, with 18 bases between the two germline ends. The V gene's germline CDR1 is SEHNR and CDR2 FQNEAQ (reference sequence). CDR3 loop: CASSPDRSLTNTGELFF. The CDR3, as DNA: TGTGCCAGCAGCCCAGACCGGAGCTTAACAAACACCGGGGAGCTGTTTTTT.

In this sample, this clone turned up a few times. The chain employs TRBV12-3 or TRBV12-4 and TRBJ1-1; perhaps TRBD1 as D (5 bases). This CDR3 region has 13 residues. V lost 6 bases to trimming and J lost 10 bases, with 18 bases between them. The CDR3 region is CASSPNLGQTAFF. CDR3 DNA: TGTGCCAGCAGCCCCAATCTCGGACAAACAGCTTTCTTT.

The chain is built from TRBV3-1 (or the pseudogene TRBV3-2) and TRBJ1-1, with 9 bases lining up with TRBD1. Germline-derived CDR1 and CDR2 are LGHDT and YNNKEL (reference sequence). The CDR3 sequence is 16 residues long. With V trimmed by 0 bases and J by 4 bases, 6 bases remained unmatched. The CDR3 loop reads CASSQEQGAEVTEAFF. CDR3 bases: TGTGCCAGCAGCCAAGAACAGGGGGCCGAGGTCACTGAAGCTTTCTTT.

This chain links TRBV7-2 with TRBJ2-3; 9 nucleotides align to TRBD2. Germline V lookup: CDR1 SGHTA, CDR2 FQGNSA. Trimming removed 5 bases from V and 5 bases from J; junction bases left unmatched: 8. This CDR3 is 15 amino acids long. The CDR3 region is CASSRGGGALDTQYF. DNA of the CDR3: TGTGCCAGCAGCCGCGGGGGGGGAGCACTAGATACGCAGTATTTT.